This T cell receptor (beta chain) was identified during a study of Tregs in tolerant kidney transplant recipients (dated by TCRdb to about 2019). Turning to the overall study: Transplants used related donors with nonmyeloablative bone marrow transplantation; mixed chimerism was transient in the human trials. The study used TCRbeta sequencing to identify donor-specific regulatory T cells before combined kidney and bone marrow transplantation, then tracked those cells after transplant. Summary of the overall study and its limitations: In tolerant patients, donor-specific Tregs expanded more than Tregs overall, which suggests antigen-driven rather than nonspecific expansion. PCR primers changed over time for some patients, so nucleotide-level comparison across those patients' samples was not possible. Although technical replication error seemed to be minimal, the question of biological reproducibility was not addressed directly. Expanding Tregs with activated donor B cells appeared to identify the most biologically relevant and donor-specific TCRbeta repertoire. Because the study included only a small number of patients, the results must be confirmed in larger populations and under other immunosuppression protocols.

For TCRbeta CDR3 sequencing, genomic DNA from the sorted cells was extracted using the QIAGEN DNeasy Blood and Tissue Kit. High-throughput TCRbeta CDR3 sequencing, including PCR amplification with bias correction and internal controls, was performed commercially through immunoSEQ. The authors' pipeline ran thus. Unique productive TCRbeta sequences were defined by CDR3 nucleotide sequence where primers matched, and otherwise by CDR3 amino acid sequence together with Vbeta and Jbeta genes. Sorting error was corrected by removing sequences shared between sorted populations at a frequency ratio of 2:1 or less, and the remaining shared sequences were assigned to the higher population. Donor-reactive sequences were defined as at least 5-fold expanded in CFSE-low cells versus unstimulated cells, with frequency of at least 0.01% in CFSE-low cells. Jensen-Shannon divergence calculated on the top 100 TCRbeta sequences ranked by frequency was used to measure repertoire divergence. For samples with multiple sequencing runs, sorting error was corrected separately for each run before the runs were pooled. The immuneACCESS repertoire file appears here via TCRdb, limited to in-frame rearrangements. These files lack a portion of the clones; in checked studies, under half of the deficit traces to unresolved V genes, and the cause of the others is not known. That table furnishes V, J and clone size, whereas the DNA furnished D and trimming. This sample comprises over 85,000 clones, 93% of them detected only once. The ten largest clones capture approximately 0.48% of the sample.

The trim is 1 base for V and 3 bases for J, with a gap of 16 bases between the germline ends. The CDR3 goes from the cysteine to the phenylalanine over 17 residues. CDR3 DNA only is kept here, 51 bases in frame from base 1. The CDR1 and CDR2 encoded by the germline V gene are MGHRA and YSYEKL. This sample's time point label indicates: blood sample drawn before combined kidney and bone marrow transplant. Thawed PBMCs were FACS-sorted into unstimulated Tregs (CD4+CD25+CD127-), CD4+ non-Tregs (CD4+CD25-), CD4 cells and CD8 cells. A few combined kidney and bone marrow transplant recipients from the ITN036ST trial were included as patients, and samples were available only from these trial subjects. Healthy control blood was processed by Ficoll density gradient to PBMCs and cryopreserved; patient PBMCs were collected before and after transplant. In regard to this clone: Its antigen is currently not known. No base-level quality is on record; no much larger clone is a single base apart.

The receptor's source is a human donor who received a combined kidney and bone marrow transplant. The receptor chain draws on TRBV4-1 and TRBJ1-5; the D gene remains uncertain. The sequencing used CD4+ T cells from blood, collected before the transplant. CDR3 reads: CASSQARGRVYNQPQHF. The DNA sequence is TGCGCCAGCAGCCAAGCCCGGGGAAGGGTTTACAATCAGCCCCAGCATTTT.